These 20 T cell receptor beta chains originate from one sample sequenced in a study of Ad26.COV2.S vaccination and SARS-CoV-2 variants (dated by TCRdb to the early 2020s). According to the study, the label for this sample's treatment or condition signals: around 19 received Ad26.COV2.S at low or high dose, single or two shots; roughly 5 received placebo; per-sample allocation not given. For vaccine and placebo recipients, repertoires were sequenced using samples collected on day 63 after the first injection. Receptor libraries were prepared by the immunoSEQ multiplex PCR assay. TCRdb carries this immuneACCESS record with in-frame sequences only. Its versions omit some clonotypes, under half of them owing to an unresolved V gene in the studies checked, with the rest unexplained. The sample has 300,000 to 400,000 clones on record, about 89% of them singletons. Approximately 4.5% of the sample is held by the ten biggest clonotypes.

Here the sequenced sample was peripheral blood, taken in a trial of Ad26.COV2.S vaccine versus placebo. The source of these receptors is a person between 18 and 65 years old who received the Ad26.COV2.S COVID-19 vaccine or a placebo.

This clone showed up just a few times. The V gene is TRBV6-5, the J gene TRBJ1-4; D gene ambiguous. CDR1 is MNHEY and CDR2 is SVGAGI in the germline V gene. V lost 4 bases to trimming and J lost 0 bases, with 9 bases between them. This CDR3 is built from 15 residues. This chain's CDR3 is CASSSRFTTNEKLFF. DNA for the CDR3: TGTGCCAGCAGTTCACGGTTCACAACTAATGAAAAACTGTTTTTT.

A few counts support this clone. V gene TRBV5-1 combines with J gene TRBJ1-5; 7 nucleotides agree with TRBD1. The CDR3 consists of 14 residues. Germline loops: CDR1 SGHRS, CDR2 YFSETQ. V trimming: 4 bases; J trimming: 2 bases; junction bases outside the gene matches: 3. The CDR3 DNA follows: TGCGCCAGCAGCCCGACAGGGCGCAATCAGCCCCAGCATTTT. Protein: CASSPTGRNQPQHF.

The chain employs TRBV6-5 and TRBJ1-2; the D gene is possibly TRBD1 (5 bases). The CDR3 is made up of 14 amino acids. Between the trimmed V and J ends, which lost 0 bases and 7 bases, there was a span of 12 bases. CDR1 is MNHEY, CDR2 SVGAGI, per germline. Here the CDR3 reads CASSYSSGRGGYTF. CDR3 nucleotides: TGTGCCAGCAGTTACTCATCCGGGAGGGGTGGCTACACCTTC.

The chain is built from TRBV5-1 and TRBJ2-3; 7 nucleotides align to TRBD1. The germline V gene has CDR1 SGHRS and CDR2 YFSETQ. Trimming cost V 4 bases and J 6 bases; bases outside gene matches: 11. The CDR3 loop spans 15 amino acids. The CDR3 protein is CASSPAQGVDDTQYF. CDR3 coding DNA: TGCGCCAGCAGCCCGGCCCAGGGGGTTGATGATACGCAGTATTTT. Full variable domain (remainder filled in from reference TRBV5-1 and TRBJ2-3): KAGVTQTPRYLIKTRGQQVTLSCSPISGHRSVSWYQQTPGQGLQFLFEYFSETQRNKGNFPGRFSGRQFSNSRSEMNVSTLELGDSALYLCASSPAQGVDDTQYFGPGTRLTVL.

This rearrangement joins TRBV4-1 to TRBJ1-3; a possible D gene is TRBD1 (6 bases). V lost 0 bases to trimming and J lost 0 bases, with 21 bases between them. This CDR3 comprises 20 residues. Germline CDR1 reads MGHRA; CDR2 reads YSYEKL. DNA of the CDR3: TGCGCCAGCAGCCAAGATGGGGGCTTGACCGGGAGGAACTCTGGAAACACCATATATTTT. It specifies CASSQDGGLTGRNSGNTIYF.

This clone has a single count. The CDR3 bases are TGTGCCAGCAGCCGACAGACAGGGACTGGAAACACCATATATTTT. This translates into CASSRQTGTGNTIYF. The rearrangement links TRBV9 to TRBJ1-3; 7 nucleotides line up with TRBD1. Per germline, CDR1 SGDLS and CDR2 YYNGEE. This CDR3 is 15 amino acids long. V was clipped by 4 bases and J by 2 bases; unmatched bases: 6.

V is TRBV6-2 or TRBV6-3 and J is TRBJ1-6; no firm D call. The CDR3 sequence is 15 residues long. V was shortened by 0 bases and J by 9 bases, with 12 bases between the two germline ends. Germline CDR1 reads MNHEY; CDR2 reads SVGEGT. The CDR3 nucleotides are TGTGCCAGCAGTTACTCAGCGGATCGGGGTTCACCCCTCCACTTT. Protein product: CASSYSADRGSPLHF.

The chain combines TRBV6-1 with TRBJ2-3; no reliable D call. This CDR3 has 13 amino acids. Germline CDR1 MNHNS, CDR2 SASEGT. The V and J ends lost 0 bases and 3 bases respectively, with 4 bases between them. CDR3 protein: CASSEAPTDTQYF. Written as DNA, the CDR3 is TGTGCCAGCAGTGAAGCGCCGACAGATACGCAGTATTTT.

The chain links TRBV7-8 to TRBJ1-3; 8 nucleotides agree with TRBD1. V trimming: 5 bases; J trimming: 2 bases; junction bases outside the gene matches: 8. The CDR3 covers 16 residues. Germline loops: CDR1 SGHVS, CDR2 FQNEAQ. DNA of the CDR3: TGTGCCAGCAGCCTAGGCAGGGGGCGGACTGGAAACACCATATATTTT. Translation: CASSLGRGRTGNTIYF.

This chain connects TRBV19 to TRBJ2-1; D may be TRBD1 or TRBD2 (6 bases each). The CDR3 is 18 amino acids. The germline V gene has CDR1 LNHDA and CDR2 SQIVND (reference sequence). V gave up 3 bases and J gave up 0 bases, with 18 bases separating them. In DNA form, the CDR3 reads TGTGCCAGTAGTATTCAGGGGAGGAGCCCGAACTCCTACAATGAGCAGTTCTTC. Residues: CASSIQGRSPNSYNEQFF.

The J gene is TRBJ2-3, the V gene TRBV2, with 10 nucleotides matching TRBD2. Trimming removed 7 bases from V and 2 bases from J; junction bases left unmatched: 6. The CDR3 runs 15 residues. Germline V CDR1 and CDR2: SNHLY, FYNNEI. The CDR3 loop is CASMVGLAHTDTQYF. CDR3 sequence (DNA): TGTGCCAGCATGGTGGGACTAGCGCACACAGATACGCAGTATTTT.

The chain uses TRBV10-2 and TRBJ2-1; 9 positions agree with TRBD2. CDR1 WSHSY and CDR2 SAAADI come from the germline V gene. This CDR3 comprises 15 residues. With V trimmed by 4 bases and J by 3 bases, 4 bases remained unmatched. The DNA of the CDR3 is TGCGCCAGCAGTGGTGAGACTAGCGGCTACAATGAGCAGTTCTTC. Translation gives CASSGETSGYNEQFF.

The CDR3 sequence: CASSLDLGTDSYNEQFF. CDR3 coding DNA: TGTGCCAGCAGCTTAGATTTAGGGACCGATTCCTACAATGAGCAGTTCTTC. This sequence joins TRBV7-9 and TRBJ2-1; D possibly matches TRBD1 or TRBD2 (5 bases each). V shed 1 base and J shed 1 base, with 14 bases lying between them. This CDR3 is built from 17 residues. The germline V gene has CDR1 SEHNR and CDR2 FQNEAQ (reference sequence).

The CDR3 region is CASSQDWNSPLHF. DNA for the CDR3: TGTGCCAGCAGCCAAGACTGGAATTCACCCCTCCACTTT. The chain uses TRBV14 and TRBJ1-6; unclear D gene. Trimming pared 0 bases from V and 7 bases from J, leaving 4 bases between. The CDR3 spans 13 residues. Germline loops: CDR1 SGHDN, CDR2 FVKESK. The whole variable domain, remainder taken from reference TRBV14 and TRBJ1-6, is EAGVTQFPSHSVIEKGQTVTLRCDPISGHDNLYWYRRVMGKEIKFLLHFVKESKQDESGMPNNRFLAERTGGTYSTLKVQPAELEDSGVYFCASSQDWNSPLHFGNGTRLTVT.

This clone was seen just once. This chain uses TRBV10-3 with TRBJ1-5; D remains unclear. Germline lookup yields CDR1 ENHRY and CDR2 SYGVKD. V dropped 2 bases and J dropped 0 bases, with 5 bases sitting between them. This CDR3 region has 14 residues. The CDR3 loop reads CAISEHVSNQPQHF. CDR3 sequence (DNA): TGTGCCATCAGTGAGCACGTTAGCAATCAGCCCCAGCATTTT.

This sequence joins TRBV12-3 or TRBV12-4 and TRBJ2-2; 7 bases match TRBD1. This CDR3 region has 13 residues. V lost 5 bases and J lost 6; bases outside the gene matches: 3. The CDR3 is CASSRQGPGELFF. The DNA of the CDR3 is TGTGCCAGCAGTCGACAGGGTCCCGGGGAGCTGTTTTTT.

The chain uses TRBV19 and TRBJ2-1; TRBD2 agrees at 11 bases. Looked up from germline, CDR1 is LNHDA and CDR2 is SQIVND (reference sequence). The trim removed 3 bases at V and 7 bases at J, leaving 5 bases unmatched. The CDR3 spans 15 residues. The CDR3 coding sequence is TGTGCCAGTAGTATTACTAGCGGGGGTGTAAATGAGCAGTTCTTC. Protein sequence: CASSITSGGVNEQFF.

In the case of this clone: Other DNA sequences of this sample code for an identical CDR3. The V and J genes are TRBV5-1 and TRBJ2-5, with D maybe TRBD1 (5 bases). V was clipped by 0 bases and J by 2 bases, with 5 bases between them. Germline lookup yields CDR1 SGHRS and CDR2 YFSETQ. This CDR3 has 13 amino acids. CDR3 sequence (DNA): TGCGCCAGCAGCTTGGGACAGCAAGAGACCCAGTACTTC. This translates into CASSLGQQETQYF.

The rearrangement joins TRBV3-1 (or the pseudogene TRBV3-2) to TRBJ1-1; D ambiguous. The CDR3 is made up of 16 amino acids. Trimming removed 3 bases at V and 2 bases at J, with 16 bases between. Germline V gives CDR1 LGHDT, CDR2 YNNKEL (reference sequence). Here the CDR3 DNA reads TGTGCCAGCAGCCATCATCGAGGGAGGGCAAACACTGAAGCTTTCTTT. This translates into CASSHHRGRANTEAFF.

The V and J genes are TRBV21-1 and TRBJ1-4; the table calls TRBD1, which could not be checked here. TRBV21-1 is labeled a pseudogene. CDR3 length: 20 residues. The CDR3 here is CAGITLGRTGVKGTNEKLFF. CDR3 nucleotides: TGTGCCGGAATAACACTTGGAAGGACAGGGGTAAAAGGAACTAATGAAAAACTGTTTTTT.